The clone carrying this T cell receptor (beta chain) was found many times. Its antigen is currently unknown. This sample was included in a study of T cells in Graves' hyperthyroidism and ophthalmopathy. Study-wide findings and caveats: Appearing also in blood were most of the thyroid clonotypes expanded above 0.001. Patients with ophthalmopathy were separated from those with stable hyperthyroidism by a 13 V-J model.

The investigators amplified TCR beta CDR3 regions from RNA transcripts. The TCR CDR3 was amplified in a first-round RT-PCR using the HTBI primer set. TCRdb re-analysed the multiplex PCR reads in MiXCR, keeping a single row per CDR3 protein. Among 300,000 to 400,000 distinct CDR3 sequences listed, roughly 14% were seen once. Reasons for excluding patients were uncontrolled infection, other autoimmune disease, pregnancy or lactation. The CDR3 is 15 amino acids. Trimming cost V 2 bases and J 4 bases; bases outside gene matches: 6. From germline, CDR1 is DFQATT and CDR2 SNEGSKA (reference sequence). This clonotype was obtained from a woman under 40 with Graves' hyperthyroidism. Sequenced: blood. The chain links TRBV20-1 to TRBJ2-1, with 9 bases matching TRBD1. The CDR3 loop reads CSARSSGTGYNEQFF. CDR3 nucleotide sequence: TGCAGTGCTAGATCCTCCGGGACAGGGTACAATGAGCAGTTCTTC.